A single sample gave rise to the 13 T cell receptor beta chains below, sequenced in a study of response to subunit inactivated influenza vaccine listed by TCRdb under 2018. Libraries were constructed by RT-PCR. Sequenced using an Illumina HiSeq 2500. The raw public reads went through TCRdb reprocessing: fastp at Q25, MiXCR clone calling, in-frame beta chains kept. Rows with a matching CDR3 protein are joined into one entry that keeps the most common DNA and genes. The sample table lists around 570,000 distinct CDR3 sequences, about 11% of them with a count of one. The top ten hold approximately 11% of the sample. These data were also filed under a second study, of T cells expressing NK-cell markers. In that second paper, the authors write: 5'RACE template switching, by which a universal primer site and unique molecular identifiers were added, was used to make TCR beta cDNA libraries.

This material consisted of PBMCs from blood, taken on the day of vaccination. The receptors stem from a middle-aged man who received an inactivated influenza vaccine. Donor details come from another sample of the same person, matched by shared clones.

This clonotype was picked up a small number of times. This chain joins TRBV11-2 and TRBJ2-2, with D unresolved. Germline V lookup: CDR1 SGHAT, CDR2 FQNNGV. V lost 11 bases, J lost 8 bases, and 12 bases lay in between. There are 11 residues in the CDR3. The CDR3 region is CAEVRLGELFF. Written as DNA, the CDR3 is TGTGCCGAGGTTCGTCTAGGGGAGCTGTTTTTT.

The gene calls are TRBV7-9 and TRBJ1-2, with TRBD1 identical over 8 bases. Losses at the gene ends were 3 bases for V and 6 bases for J; bases not matched to a gene: 6. The CDR3 sequence is 14 residues long. The germline V gene encodes CDR1 SEHNR and CDR2 FQNEAQ (reference sequence). This CDR3 is CASSFGQGGDGYTF. For the CDR3, the DNA is TGTGCCAGCAGCTTTGGACAGGGTGGTGATGGCTACACCTTC.

This clonotype was counted a few times. This sequence joins TRBV28 and TRBJ2-7; maybe TRBD1 (6 bases). Germline assignment: CDR1 MDHEN and CDR2 SYDVKM. Trimming removed 7 bases at V and 3 bases at J, with 19 bases between. The CDR3 loop spans 15 amino acids. This chain's CDR3 is CASNWQDARGYEQYF. The CDR3 nucleotides read TGTGCCAGCAATTGGCAAGACGCCAGGGGCTACGAGCAGTACTTC.

This clonotype was seen only a few times. V usage is TRBV5-1 and J usage is TRBJ2-2, with no clear D. The CDR3 loop spans 14 amino acids. Germline V gives CDR1 SGHRS, CDR2 YFSETQ. Trimming removed 1 base from V and 6 bases from J, with 10 bases in between. For the CDR3, the DNA is TGCGCCAGCAGCTTGATGTCGGCAGCCGGGGAGCTGTTTTTT. Encoded protein: CASSLMSAAGELFF.

The rearrangement joins TRBV11-2 to TRBJ2-1, with 12 positions matching TRBD2. Germline V gene sequence: CDR1 SGHAT, CDR2 FQNNGV. Trimming at V came to 5 bases and at J to 9 bases, leaving 14 bases not matched to a gene. This CDR3 contains 17 residues. The CDR3 region has the DNA TGTGCCAGCAGCGAAGGATCTAGCGGGGGGGCCGGGTTTGAGCAGTTCTTC. It specifies CASSEGSSGGAGFEQFF. The variable domain in full, with the rest retrieved from reference TRBV11-2 and TRBJ2-1, is EAGVAQSPRYKIIEKRQSVAFWCNPISGHATLYWYQQILGQGPKLLIQFQNNGVVDDSQLPKDRFSAERLKGVDSTLKIQPAKLEDSAVYLCASSEGSSGGAGFEQFFGPGTRLTVL.

The J gene is TRBJ2-7, the V gene TRBV7-9; no firm D call. Germline loops: CDR1 SEHNR, CDR2 FQNEAQ (reference sequence). CDR3 length equals 15 residues. V lost 5 bases, J lost 0 bases, and 14 bases lay in between. CDR3 coding DNA: TGTGCCAGCAGCCCGTGGGTGATCAGCTCCTACGAGCAGTACTTC. Its protein product is CASSPWVISSYEQYF. The whole variable domain, filled in from reference TRBV7-9 and TRBJ2-7, reads DTGVSQNPRHKITKRGQNVTFRCDPISEHNRLYWYRQTLGQGPEFLTYFQNEAQLEKSRLLSDRFSAERPKGSFSTLEIQRTEQGDSAMYLCASSPWVISSYEQYFGPGTRLTVT.

This chain joins TRBV7-9 and TRBJ2-3, with a tentative D call TRBD1 (6 bases). V lost 5 bases and J 9 bases, leaving 27 bases between the germline ends. CDR3 length: 17 amino acids. The germline gives CDR1 SEHNR, CDR2 FQNEAQ (reference sequence). The CDR3 sequence is CASSPLEGDAKGTTQYF. The CDR3 DNA reads TGTGCCAGCAGCCCACTAGAGGGGGACGCGAAGGGTACGACGCAGTATTTT.

The chain recombines TRBV23-1 with TRBJ1-4, with D perhaps matching TRBD1 (6 bases). TRBV23-1 is recorded as an ORF, its role being uncertain. The CDR3 spans 13 residues. V lost 4 bases and J 8 bases, leaving 11 bases between the germline ends. Here the CDR3 reads CASSRQGWEKLFF. The CDR3 region has the DNA TGCGCCAGCAGTCGTCAGGGGTGGGAAAAACTGTTTTTT.

This chain joins TRBV7-2 and TRBJ1-1; unclear D gene. Germline V gene sequence: CDR1 SGHTA, CDR2 FQGNSA. Trimming cost V 5 bases and J 4 bases, with 11 bases left between them. The CDR3 runs 13 residues. Here the CDR3 DNA reads TGTGCCAGCAGCCCCCTTATTTTCACTGAAGCTTTCTTT. Protein: CASSPLIFTEAFF.

The J gene is TRBJ2-5, the V gene TRBV12-3 or TRBV12-4; 7 nucleotides agree with TRBD1. Unmatched junction bases numbered 7, after V lost 6 bases and J lost 0 bases. The CDR3 is 15 amino acids. The CDR3 DNA reads as TGTGCCAGCAGCCCTCCGGACAGGTACCAAGAGACCCAGTACTTC. This sequence encodes CASSPPDRYQETQYF.

The chain links TRBV12-3 or TRBV12-4 to TRBJ1-2; D might be TRBD1 (5 bases). The CDR3 extends over 14 amino acids. V lost 5 bases, J lost 0 bases, and 10 bases lay in between. Written as DNA, the CDR3 is TGTGCCAGCAGTGGGGACGGCACTAACTATGGCTACACCTTC. Encoded protein: CASSGDGTNYGYTF.

This clonotype was recorded a few times. The genes are TRBV20-1 and TRBJ1-4; a weak D match, TRBD1 (5 bases). The V and J ends lost 5 bases and 13 bases respectively, with 14 bases between them. CDR1 DFQATT and CDR2 SNEGSKA come from the germline V gene (reference sequence). This CDR3 region has 11 residues. CDR3 residues: CSARVGRGLFF. As DNA, the CDR3 is TGCAGTGCTCGAGTTGGGAGGGGACTGTTTTTT.

This clonotype came up a few times. The chain recombines TRBV9 with TRBJ2-1; D assignment may be TRBD1 or TRBD2 (5 bases each). From germline, CDR1 is SGDLS and CDR2 YYNGEE. Trimming removed 0 bases at V and 0 bases at J, with 19 bases between. The CDR3 totals 19 residues. CDR3 sequence reads: CASSVAIDTRDVSYNEQFF. The CDR3, as DNA: TGTGCCAGCAGCGTAGCTATCGACACCAGGGACGTCTCCTACAATGAGCAGTTCTTC.